This entry is about one T cell receptor (beta chain). Antigen unknown. The PCR employed 60 Vbeta primers together with 13 Jbeta primers. TCRdb's table, derived via immunoSEQ multiplex PCR, lists solely in-frame clones and lacks some. This sample carries about 200,000 clones, with around 1.1% going to the ten biggest clones. This entry belongs to a study of cytomegalovirus exposure and HLA in healthy donors. The germline V and J ends were trimmed by 7 bases and 2 bases, with 16 bases remaining between them. The CDR3 extends over 14 amino acids. Germline assignment: CDR1 SQVTM and CDR2 ANQGSEA. Likely unrecorded immune exposures existed in these nominally healthy donors. Study results and limitations: The likely origin of a cluster of highly shared sequence variants was a sequencing artifact. Generally TCR sequences proved uncommon, though certain public TCRs appeared in numerous donors. TCR beta V- and J-gene trimming, according to a later analysis, was linked to a missense DCLRE1C variant.

The sequenced sample was PBMCs. This chain joins TRBV29-1 and TRBJ2-3, with D maybe TRBD1 (6 bases). The clonotype was recovered from a girl aged 2 to 9 in good health and CMV-seropositive. CDR3 DNA: TGCAGCGCGACCAAGGACAGCTACACAGATACGCAGTATTTT. Its translation is CSATKDSYTDTQYF.